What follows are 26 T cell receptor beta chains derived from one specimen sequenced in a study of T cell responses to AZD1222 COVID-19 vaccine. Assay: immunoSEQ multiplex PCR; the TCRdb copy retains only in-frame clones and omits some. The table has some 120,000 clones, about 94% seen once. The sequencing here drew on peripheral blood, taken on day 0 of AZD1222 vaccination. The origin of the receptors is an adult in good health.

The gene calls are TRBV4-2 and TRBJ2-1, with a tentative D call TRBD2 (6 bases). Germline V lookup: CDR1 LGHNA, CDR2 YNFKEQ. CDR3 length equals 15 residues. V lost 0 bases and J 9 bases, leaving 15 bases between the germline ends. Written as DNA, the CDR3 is TGTGCCAGCAGCCAAGAGGAGACTAGTTATAGTGAGCAGTTCTTC. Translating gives CASSQEETSYSEQFF.

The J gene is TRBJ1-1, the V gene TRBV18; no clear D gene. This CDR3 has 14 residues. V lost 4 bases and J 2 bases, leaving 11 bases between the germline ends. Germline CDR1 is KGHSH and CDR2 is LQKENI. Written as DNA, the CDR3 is TGTGCCAGCTCACAAATAAGAGACAACACTGAAGCTTTCTTT. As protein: CASSQIRDNTEAFF.

The CDR3, as DNA: TGTGCCAGCAGCTTCGCAGGGGCCCTCGAGCAGTACTTC. Protein product: CASSFAGALEQYF. This sequence joins TRBV7-9 and TRBJ2-7, with D maybe TRBD1 (6 bases). V lost 3 bases and J lost 6, with 12 bases in between. There are 13 residues in the CDR3. In germline, CDR1 is SEHNR, CDR2 FQNEAQ (reference sequence).

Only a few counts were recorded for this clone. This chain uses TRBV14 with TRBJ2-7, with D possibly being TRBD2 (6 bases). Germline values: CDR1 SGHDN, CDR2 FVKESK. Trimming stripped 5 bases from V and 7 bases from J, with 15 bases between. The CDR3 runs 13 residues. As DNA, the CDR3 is TGTGCCAGCAGCGAGAGATTAGGAGGGGAGCAGTACTTC. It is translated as CASSERLGGEQYF.

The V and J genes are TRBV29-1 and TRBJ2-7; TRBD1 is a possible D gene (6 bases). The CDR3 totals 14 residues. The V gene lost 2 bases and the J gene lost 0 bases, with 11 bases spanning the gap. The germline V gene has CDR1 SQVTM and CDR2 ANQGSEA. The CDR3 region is CSVERGTNSYEQYF. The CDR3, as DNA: TGCAGCGTTGAAAGGGGGACGAACTCCTACGAGCAGTACTTC.

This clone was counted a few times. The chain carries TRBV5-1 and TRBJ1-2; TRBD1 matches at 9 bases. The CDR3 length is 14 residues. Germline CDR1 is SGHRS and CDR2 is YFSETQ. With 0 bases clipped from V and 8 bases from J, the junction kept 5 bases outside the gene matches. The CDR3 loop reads CASSLEGQGSGYTF. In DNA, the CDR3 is TGCGCCAGCAGCTTGGAGGGACAGGGATCCGGCTACACCTTC. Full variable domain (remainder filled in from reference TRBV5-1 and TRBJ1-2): KAGVTQTPRYLIKTRGQQVTLSCSPISGHRSVSWYQQTPGQGLQFLFEYFSETQRNKGNFPGRFSGRQFSNSRSEMNVSTLELGDSALYLCASSLEGQGSGYTFGSGTRLTVV.

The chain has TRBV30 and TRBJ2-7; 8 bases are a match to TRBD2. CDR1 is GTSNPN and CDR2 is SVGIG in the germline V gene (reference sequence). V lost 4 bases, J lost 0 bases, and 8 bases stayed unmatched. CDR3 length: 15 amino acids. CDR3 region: CAWNIQRGPSYEQYF. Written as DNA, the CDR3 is TGTGCCTGGAACATACAGCGGGGGCCCTCCTACGAGCAGTACTTC.

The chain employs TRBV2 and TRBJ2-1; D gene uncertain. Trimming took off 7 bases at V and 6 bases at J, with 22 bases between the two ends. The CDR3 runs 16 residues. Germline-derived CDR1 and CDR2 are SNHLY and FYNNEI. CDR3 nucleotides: TGTGCCAGCACACCAGAGATGCAAGGGTTTGGCAATGAGCAGTTCTTC. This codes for CASTPEMQGFGNEQFF.

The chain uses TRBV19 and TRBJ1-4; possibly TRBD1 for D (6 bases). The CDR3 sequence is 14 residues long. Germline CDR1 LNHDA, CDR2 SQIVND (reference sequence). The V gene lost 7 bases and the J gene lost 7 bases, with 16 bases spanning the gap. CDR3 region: CASKPRGVIEKLFF. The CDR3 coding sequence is TGTGCCAGTAAACCAAGGGGGGTGATTGAAAAACTGTTTTTT.

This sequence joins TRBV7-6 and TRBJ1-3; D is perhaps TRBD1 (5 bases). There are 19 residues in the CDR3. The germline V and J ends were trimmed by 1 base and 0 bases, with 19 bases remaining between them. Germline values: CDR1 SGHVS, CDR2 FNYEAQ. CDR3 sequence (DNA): TGTGCCAGCAGCTTAGTGACAGCAAGCCGGACGAGCTCTGGAAACACCATATATTTT. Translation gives CASSLVTASRTSSGNTIYF.

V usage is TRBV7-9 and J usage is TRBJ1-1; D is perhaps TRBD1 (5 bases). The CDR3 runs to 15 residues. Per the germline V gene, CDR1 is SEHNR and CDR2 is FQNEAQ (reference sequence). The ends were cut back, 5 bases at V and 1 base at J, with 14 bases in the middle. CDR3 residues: CASSTSGAGNTEAFF. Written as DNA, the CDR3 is TGTGCCAGCAGCACCTCCGGGGCCGGGAACACTGAAGCTTTCTTT.

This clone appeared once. CDR3 coding DNA: TGTGCCAGTGGACAGGGGGGTTACGAGCAGTACTTC. Its protein product is CASGQGGYEQYF. V is TRBV9 and J is TRBJ2-7; 10 nucleotides match TRBD1. Germline CDR1 SGDLS, CDR2 YYNGEE. This CDR3 comprises 12 residues. Trimming at V came to 8 bases and at J to 4 bases, leaving 3 bases not matched to a gene.

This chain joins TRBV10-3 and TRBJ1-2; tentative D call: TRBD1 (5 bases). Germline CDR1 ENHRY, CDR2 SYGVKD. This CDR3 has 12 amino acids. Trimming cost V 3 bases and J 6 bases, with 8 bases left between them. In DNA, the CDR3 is TGTGCCATCAGTGAAGCGGGGGATGGCTACACCTTC. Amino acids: CAISEAGDGYTF.

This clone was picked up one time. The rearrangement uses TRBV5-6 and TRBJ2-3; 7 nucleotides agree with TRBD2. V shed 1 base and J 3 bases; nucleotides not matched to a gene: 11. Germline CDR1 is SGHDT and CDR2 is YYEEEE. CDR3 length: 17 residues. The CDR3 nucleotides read TGTGCCAGCAGCTTGAATGGCGGGGGTATCTTAACAGATACGCAGTATTTT. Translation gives CASSLNGGGILTDTQYF.

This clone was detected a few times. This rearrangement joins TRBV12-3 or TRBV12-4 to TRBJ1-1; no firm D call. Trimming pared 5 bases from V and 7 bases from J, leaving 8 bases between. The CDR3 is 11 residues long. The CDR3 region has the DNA TGTGCCAGCAGTCGCGGAGTTGAAGCTTTCTTT. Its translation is CASSRGVEAFF.

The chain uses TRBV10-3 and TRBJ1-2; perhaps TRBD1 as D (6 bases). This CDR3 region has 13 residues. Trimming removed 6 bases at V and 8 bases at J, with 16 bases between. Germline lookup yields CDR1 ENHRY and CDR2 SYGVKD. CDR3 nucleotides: TGTGCCATCAGCCCCCAGGGGTCTAAGGGCTACACCTTC. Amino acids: CAISPQGSKGYTF.

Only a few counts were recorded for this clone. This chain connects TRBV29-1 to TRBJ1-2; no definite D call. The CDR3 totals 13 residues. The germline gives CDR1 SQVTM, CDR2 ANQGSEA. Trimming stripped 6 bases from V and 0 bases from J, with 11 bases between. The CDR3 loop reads CSVVGGPNYGYTF. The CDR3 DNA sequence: TGCAGCGTGGTAGGCGGCCCTAACTATGGCTACACCTTC.

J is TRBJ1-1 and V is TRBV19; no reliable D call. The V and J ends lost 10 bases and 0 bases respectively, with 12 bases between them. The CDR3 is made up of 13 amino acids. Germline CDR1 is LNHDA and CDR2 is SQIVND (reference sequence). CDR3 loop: CATSWMLNTEAFF. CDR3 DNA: TGTGCCACCTCTTGGATGCTGAACACTGAAGCTTTCTTT.

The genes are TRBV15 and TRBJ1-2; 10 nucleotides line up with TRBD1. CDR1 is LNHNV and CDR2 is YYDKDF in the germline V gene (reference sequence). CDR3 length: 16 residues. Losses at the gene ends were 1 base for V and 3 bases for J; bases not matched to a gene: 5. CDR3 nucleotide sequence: TGTGCCACCAGCAGAGGGGACAGGGGCGAGTACTATGGCTACACCTTC. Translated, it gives CATSRGDRGEYYGYTF.

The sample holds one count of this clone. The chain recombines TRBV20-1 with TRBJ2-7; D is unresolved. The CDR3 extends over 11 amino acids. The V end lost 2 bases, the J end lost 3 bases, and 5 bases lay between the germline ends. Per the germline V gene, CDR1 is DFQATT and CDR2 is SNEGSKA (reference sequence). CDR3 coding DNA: TGCAGTGCTAGACTAGACTACGAGCAGTACTTC. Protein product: CSARLDYEQYF.

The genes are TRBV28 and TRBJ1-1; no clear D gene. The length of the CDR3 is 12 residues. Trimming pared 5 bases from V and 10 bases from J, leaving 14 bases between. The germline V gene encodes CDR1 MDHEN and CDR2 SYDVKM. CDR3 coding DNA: TGTGCCAGCAGTCTTCTAGCGCGGAGAGCTTTCTTT. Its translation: CASSLLARRAFF.

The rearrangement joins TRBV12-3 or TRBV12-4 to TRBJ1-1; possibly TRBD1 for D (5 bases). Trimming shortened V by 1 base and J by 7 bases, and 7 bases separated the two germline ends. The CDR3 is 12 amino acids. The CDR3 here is CASSLGGYEAFF. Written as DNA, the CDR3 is TGTGCCAGCAGTTTAGGGGGGTATGAAGCTTTCTTT.

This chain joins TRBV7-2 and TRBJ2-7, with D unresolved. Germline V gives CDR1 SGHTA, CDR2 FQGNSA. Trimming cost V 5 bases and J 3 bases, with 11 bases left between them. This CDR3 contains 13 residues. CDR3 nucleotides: TGTGCCAGCAGCCCGCGAGGAATCTACGAGCAGTACTTC. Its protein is CASSPRGIYEQYF.

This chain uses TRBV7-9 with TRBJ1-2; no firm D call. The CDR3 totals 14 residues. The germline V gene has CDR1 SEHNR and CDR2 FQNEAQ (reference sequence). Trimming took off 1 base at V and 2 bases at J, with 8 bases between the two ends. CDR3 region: CASSLGTGNYGYTF. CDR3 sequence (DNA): TGTGCCAGCAGCTTAGGGACCGGCAACTATGGCTACACCTTC.

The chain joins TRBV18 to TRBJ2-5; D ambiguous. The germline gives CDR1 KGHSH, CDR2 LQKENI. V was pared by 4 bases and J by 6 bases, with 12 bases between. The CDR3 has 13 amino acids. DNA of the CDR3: TGTGCCAGCTCACTAGGCGTCGGGCAGACCCAGTACTTC. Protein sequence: CASSLGVGQTQYF. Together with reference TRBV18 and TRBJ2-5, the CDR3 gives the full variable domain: NAGVMQNPRHLVRRRGQEARLRCSPMKGHSHVYWYRQLPEEGLKFMVYLQKENIIDESGMPKERFSAEFPKEGPSILRIQQVVRGDSAAYFCASSLGVGQTQYFGPGTRLLVL.

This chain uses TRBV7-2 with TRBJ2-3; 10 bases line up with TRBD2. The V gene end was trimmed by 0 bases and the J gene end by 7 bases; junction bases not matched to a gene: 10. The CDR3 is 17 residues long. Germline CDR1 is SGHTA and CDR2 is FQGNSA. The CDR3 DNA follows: TGTGCCAGCAGCTTAGCAGCTAGCGGGGGAACGCCCTATACGCAGTATTTT. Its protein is CASSLAASGGTPYTQYF.